The clone carrying this T cell receptor beta chain has a count of ten or more. Its antigen is not known. Time point in this sample: longitudinal time-point 3. This sample was taken from a study of neurological immune-mediated disorders. General study results and limits: Subjects shared no identical expanded-clone CDR3 amino acid sequences, suggesting private TCR-beta repertoires in all groups.

TCRdb recomputed calls from the 5' RACE reads with MiXCR, one row per CDR3 protein. The sample holds approximately 100,000 distinct CDR3 sequences, 9.5% to 14% seen once. Trimming removed 5 bases at V and 5 bases at J, with 12 bases between. The length of the CDR3 is 13 residues. The V gene's germline CDR1 is SGHTA and CDR2 FQGNSA. The sample was PBMCs. The genes are TRBV7-2 and TRBJ1-2; the D is unclear. This TCR was sampled from a female donor with HTLV-1-associated myelopathy (HAM/TSP). CDR3 sequence (DNA): TGTGCCAGCAGCCCGTACTTGTTGTATGGCTACACCTTC. It yields the protein CASSPYLLYGYTF.